This T cell receptor beta chain originates from a study of blood T cell repertoires in COVID-19. Repertoires were generated with immunoSEQ multiplex PCR, while TCRdb's copy carries only in-frame clones and drops some. The sample lists around 270,000 clones, 84% seen once, with more than 1.5% in the top ten. The receptor's source is a woman aged 40 to 50 who had recovered from COVID-19. The source material was peripheral blood.

CDR3 sequence (DNA): TGTGCCAGCACCTCGGAGGGGCGGGGGAACACTGAAGCTTTCTTT. Its protein is CASTSEGRGNTEAFF. V gene TRBV6-5 combines with J gene TRBJ1-1, with D maybe TRBD1 (5 bases). V was clipped by 7 bases and J by 1 base, with 16 bases between them. The CDR3 covers 15 residues. Germline V CDR1 and CDR2: MNHEY, SVGAGI.